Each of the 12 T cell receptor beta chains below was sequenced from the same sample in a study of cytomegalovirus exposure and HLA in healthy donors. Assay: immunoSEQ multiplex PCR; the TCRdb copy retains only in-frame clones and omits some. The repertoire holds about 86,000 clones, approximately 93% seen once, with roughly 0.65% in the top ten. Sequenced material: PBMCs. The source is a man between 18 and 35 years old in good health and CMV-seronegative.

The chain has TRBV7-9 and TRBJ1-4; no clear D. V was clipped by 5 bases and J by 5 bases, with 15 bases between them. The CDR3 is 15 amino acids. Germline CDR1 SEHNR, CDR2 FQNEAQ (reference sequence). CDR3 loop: CASSPTVLSNEKLFF. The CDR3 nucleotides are TGTGCCAGCAGCCCCACAGTTCTCTCCAATGAAAAACTGTTTTTT.

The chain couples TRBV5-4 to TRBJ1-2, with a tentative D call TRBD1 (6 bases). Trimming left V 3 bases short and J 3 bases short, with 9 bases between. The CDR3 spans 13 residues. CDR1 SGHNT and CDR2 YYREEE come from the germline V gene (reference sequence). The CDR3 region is CASSWEGDYGYTF. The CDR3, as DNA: TGTGCCAGCAGCTGGGAGGGGGACTATGGCTACACCTTC.

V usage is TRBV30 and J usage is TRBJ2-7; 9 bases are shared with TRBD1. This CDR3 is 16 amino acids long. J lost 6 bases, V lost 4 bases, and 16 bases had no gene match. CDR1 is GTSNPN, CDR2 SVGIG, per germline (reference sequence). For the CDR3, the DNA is TGTGCCTGGACCACCAGGGCCGGGACAGGGCTTGTCGAGCAGTACTTC. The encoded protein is CAWTTRAGTGLVEQYF.

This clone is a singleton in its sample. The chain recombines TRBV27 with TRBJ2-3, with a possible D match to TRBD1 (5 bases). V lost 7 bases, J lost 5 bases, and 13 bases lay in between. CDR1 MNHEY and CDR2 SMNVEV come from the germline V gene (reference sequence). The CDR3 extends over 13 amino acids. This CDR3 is CASTAPQGDTQYF. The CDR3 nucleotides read TGTGCCAGCACCGCCCCCCAGGGAGATACGCAGTATTTT.

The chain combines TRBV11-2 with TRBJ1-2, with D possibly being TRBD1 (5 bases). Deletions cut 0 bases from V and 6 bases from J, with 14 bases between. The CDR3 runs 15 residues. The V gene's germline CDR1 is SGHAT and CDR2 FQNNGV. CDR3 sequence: CASSLDPAGLDGYTF. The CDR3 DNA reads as TGTGCCAGCAGCTTAGATCCGGCAGGGCTAGATGGCTACACCTTC.

DNA of the CDR3: TGTGCCAGCAGCCGCGCAACCCATACGCGTAGAGCTTTCTTT. This codes for CASSRATHTRRAFF. The V call is TRBV7-9, the J call TRBJ1-1; D gene unclear. Germline-derived CDR1 and CDR2 are SEHNR and FQNEAQ (reference sequence). The V gene lost 5 bases and the J gene lost 10 bases, with 20 bases spanning the gap. This CDR3 is built from 14 residues.

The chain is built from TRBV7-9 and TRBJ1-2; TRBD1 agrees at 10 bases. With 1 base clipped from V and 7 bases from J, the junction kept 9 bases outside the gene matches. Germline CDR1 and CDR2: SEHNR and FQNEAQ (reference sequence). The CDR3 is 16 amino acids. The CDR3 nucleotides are TGTGCCAGCAGCTTAGGACAGGGGGCGTTCGGTCGTGGCTACACCTTC. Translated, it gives CASSLGQGAFGRGYTF.

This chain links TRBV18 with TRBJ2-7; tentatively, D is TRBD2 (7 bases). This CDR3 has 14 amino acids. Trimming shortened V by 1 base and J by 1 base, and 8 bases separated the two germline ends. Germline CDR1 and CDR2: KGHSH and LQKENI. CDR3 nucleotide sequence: TGTGCCAGCTCACCACAGGGGGGGTCCTACGAGCAGTACTTC. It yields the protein CASSPQGGSYEQYF.

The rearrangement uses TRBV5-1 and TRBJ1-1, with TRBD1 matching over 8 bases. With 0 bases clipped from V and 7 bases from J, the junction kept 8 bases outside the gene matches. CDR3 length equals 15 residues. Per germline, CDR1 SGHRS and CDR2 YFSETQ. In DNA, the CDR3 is TGCGCCAGCAGCTTGGAGACAGGGACAGGAAATGAAGCTTTCTTT. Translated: CASSLETGTGNEAFF.

CDR3 sequence: CASSLDREETQYF. The CDR3 nucleotides read TGTGCCAGCAGCTTAGACAGGGAAGAGACCCAGTACTTC. The V and J genes are TRBV7-2 and TRBJ2-5; tentative D call: TRBD1 (6 bases). CDR3 length: 13 amino acids. Trimming removed 1 base from V and 3 bases from J, with 6 bases in between. Looked up from germline, CDR1 is SGHTA and CDR2 is FQGNSA.

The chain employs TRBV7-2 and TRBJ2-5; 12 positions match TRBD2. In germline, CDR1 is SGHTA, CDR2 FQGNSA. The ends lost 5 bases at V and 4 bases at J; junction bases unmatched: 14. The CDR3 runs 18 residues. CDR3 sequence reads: CASSLRALAGGRRETQYF. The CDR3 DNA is TGTGCCAGCAGCCTTAGGGCCCTAGCGGGGGGGCGGAGAGAGACCCAGTACTTC.

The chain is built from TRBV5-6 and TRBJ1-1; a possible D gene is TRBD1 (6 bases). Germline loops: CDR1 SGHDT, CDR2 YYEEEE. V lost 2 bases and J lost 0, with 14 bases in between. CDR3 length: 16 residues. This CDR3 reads CASSFRQVIMNTEAFF. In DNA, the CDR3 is TGTGCCAGCAGCTTTAGACAGGTTATCATGAACACTGAAGCTTTCTTT.